The entry below describes one T cell receptor beta chain. Its antigen remains unknown. This entry is derived from a study of T cell repertoires in cytomegalovirus infection. Findings and limits, study-wide: Individuals carrying CMV plus the relevant HLA were identified by cumulative frequency of public TCR beta families.

Trimming removed 3 bases from V and 5 bases from J; junction bases left unmatched: 6. Germline CDR1 reads KGHSH; CDR2 reads LQKENI. The CDR3 has 14 residues. TCRdb called the reads again in MiXCR, with one record for every CDR3 protein. The sample records approximately 730,000 distinct CDR3 sequences, around 32% being singletons. The genes are TRBV18 and TRBJ1-1, with 7 bases lining up with TRBD1. The receptor was derived from a human donor in good health (CMV status not recorded). Some clones in this sample may be carry-over from other donors' samples. The sample in question was cultured PBMCs, obtained from culture after CMV antigen stimulation. CDR3 DNA: TGTGCCAGCTCACCTGAACAGGGGCGGACTGAAGCTTTCTTT. It translates to CASSPEQGRTEAFF.